The clone carrying this TCR beta chain was detected only a few times. Its specificity is unknown. This entry belongs to a study of T cell repertoires in cytomegalovirus infection. Study summary: Public signatures in TCR beta pointed to CMV infection and matching HLA type.

TCRdb ran MiXCR on the reads and lists one entry per CDR3 protein. The repertoire holds 700,000 to 900,000 distinct CDR3 sequences, 25% to 30% seen once, with approximately 14% in the top ten. This clonotype originated in a human donor in good health (CMV status not recorded). Some clones in this sample may be carry-over from other donors' samples. This material consisted of cultured CD8+ T cells from PBMCs, taken from culture after CMV antigen stimulation.

CDR3 region: CASSRTSGVTGELFF. In nucleotides, the CDR3 is TGTGCCAGCAGTCGGACTAGCGGGGTCACCGGGGAGCTGTTTTTT. The chain carries TRBV7-2 and TRBJ2-2, with 12 bases identical to TRBD2. Germline assignment: CDR1 SGHTA and CDR2 FQGNSA. The CDR3 loop spans 15 amino acids. Trimming cost V 6 bases and J 4 bases; bases outside gene matches: 3.